The rows below give T cell receptor beta chains drawn from one sample of a study of Graves' ophthalmopathy and Graves' hyperthyroidism. TCRdb re-called the multiplex PCR reads with MiXCR, one entry per CDR3 protein. The table shows 200,000 to 250,000 distinct CDR3 sequences, with roughly 21% occurring only once. Material: peripheral blood. These receptors were taken from a woman aged 45 to 65 with Graves' ophthalmopathy. Each CDR3 is given with its conserved first and last residue.

CDR3: CASSPGQARETQYF
J: TRBJ2-5
V: TRBV11-2

CDR3: CASSLAFQNEAFF
J: TRBJ1-1
V: TRBV7-9

CDR3: CASSLAPGRWETQYF
J: TRBJ2-5
V: TRBV7-2

CDR3: CATSTNRYYGYTF
J: TRBJ1-2
V: TRBV18

CDR3: CASSPTGDKNQPQHF
J: TRBJ1-5
V: TRBV7-9

CDR3: CASRPDRGNPEAFF
J: TRBJ1-1
V: TRBV3-1

CDR3: CAIRRDYNSPLHF
J: TRBJ1-6
V: TRBV15

CDR3: CASSVQASYEQYF
J: TRBJ2-7
V: TRBV12-3/TRBV12-4

CDR3: CASSLDGVGNQPQHF
J: TRBJ1-5
V: TRBV5-1

CDR3: CSVEGWSRASYEQYF
J: TRBJ2-7
V: TRBV29-1

CDR3: CATSLLTGHPNTEAFF
J: TRBJ1-1
V: TRBV15

CDR3: CASRRTGGLVNEQYF
J: TRBJ2-7
V: TRBV28

CDR3: CAGGDSLNTEAFF
J: TRBJ1-1
V: TRBV28

CDR3: CASTNHQISGNTGELFF
J: TRBJ2-2
V: TRBV11-2

CDR3: CSTGAQENNSPLHF
J: TRBJ1-6
V: TRBV20-1

CDR3: CSVEDLRSGNYGYTF
J: TRBJ1-2
V: TRBV29-1

CDR3: CSVSSGTSLYEQYF
J: TRBJ2-7
V: TRBV20-1

CDR3: CASSEIGGTNQPQHF
J: TRBJ1-5
V: TRBV6-1

CDR3: CASSLGGSRFDEQFF
J: TRBJ2-1
V: TRBV5-1

CDR3: CASSQPGRSSYEQYF
J: TRBJ2-7
V: TRBV3-1

CDR3: CASSLEGLTGRQPQHF
J: TRBJ1-5
V: TRBV7-8

CDR3: CASSLVGRAGEQSF
J: TRBJ2-7
V: TRBV7-2

CDR3: CAWTPGTLGGELFF
J: TRBJ2-2
V: TRBV30

CDR3: CASSNRGETEAFF
J: TRBJ1-1
V: TRBV19

CDR3: CASTGLGGRTGANVLTF
J: TRBJ2-6
V: TRBV19

CDR3: CASRLTVVNTGELFF
J: TRBJ2-2
V: TRBV19

CDR3: CASSPEWGGSAKNIQYF
J: TRBJ2-4
V: TRBV6-5

CDR3: CSVEGQERAEAFF
J: TRBJ1-1
V: TRBV29-1